This TCR beta chain was retrieved from a study of CXCR3 chemokines and chemotherapy response in bladder cancer (dated by TCRdb to the early 2020s). Turning to the overall study: The study set out to examine whether the activity of the CXCR3 chemokine system within tumors predicted response to chemotherapy in human bladder cancer.

The CDR3 measures 12 amino acids from cysteine to phenylalanine. Only the CDR3 part of the read is kept: 36 bases, read in frame from the first base. As encoded in the germline V gene, CDR1 is MNHEY while CDR2 is SVGAGI. Trimming costs V 2 bases and J 6 bases, and their ends lie 2 bases apart. The method behind the library was PCR. TCRdb shows the sequencer as Illumina HiSeq 2500. TCRdb reworked the public reads: Q25 trimming with fastp, MiXCR clone assembly, productive beta chains retained. Every entry covers one CDR3 protein and lists the most common genes and DNA from its rows. The sample table shows approximately 13,000 distinct CDR3 sequences, and roughly an eighth are seen once. Of the sample, 26% is held by the ten largest clones. This clonotype has ten or more counts. It lacks a known antigen. It has no much larger one-base neighbor in the sample; base qualities were not kept.

The rearrangement joined TRBV6-5 to TRBJ1-6; the D gene lacks a confident call. This specimen was taken from a patient whose treatment included neoadjuvant chemotherapy. The receptor was derived from a human donor with bladder cancer that did not respond to neoadjuvant chemotherapy. The DNA is TGTGCCAGCAGTTACCTTAATTCACCCCTCCACTTT. Its protein product is CASSYLNSPLHF.